The 7 T cell receptor beta chains below were found in one sample sequenced in a study of identical twins. MiXCR was run by TCRdb on the 5' RACE reads, yielding one entry per CDR3 protein. The table includes about 520,000 distinct CDR3 sequences, about 20% detected once. These data also featured in a second study, about T cells expressing NK-cell markers.

The sequenced material came from CD4+ T cells sorted from blood. These receptors were obtained from a young woman in good health.

This clonotype occurred a few times. This sequence joins TRBV7-9 and TRBJ2-2; D gene ambiguous. CDR1 SEHNR and CDR2 FQNEAQ come from the germline V gene (reference sequence). V was cut by 2 bases and J by 7 bases, with 2 bases left in between. The CDR3 sequence is 11 residues long. This CDR3 is CASSLHGELFF. In DNA, the CDR3 is TGTGCCAGCAGCTTACACGGGGAGCTGTTTTTT. Full variable domain (outside the CDR3, taken from reference TRBV7-9 and TRBJ2-2): DTGVSQNPRHKITKRGQNVTFRCDPISEHNRLYWYRQTLGQGPEFLTYFQNEAQLEKSRLLSDRFSAERPKGSFSTLEIQRTEQGDSAMYLCASSLHGELFFGEGSRLTVL.

The chain uses TRBV2 and TRBJ1-2; 7 bases line up with TRBD1. In germline, CDR1 is SNHLY, CDR2 FYNNEI. The CDR3 runs to 14 residues. V gave up 4 bases and J gave up 4 bases; unmatched junction bases: 6. The CDR3, as DNA: TGTGCCAGCAGTGCGGACAGGCCCCTCTATGGCTACACCTTC. This sequence encodes CASSADRPLYGYTF. The whole variable domain, filled in from reference TRBV2 and TRBJ1-2, reads EPEVTQTPSHQVTQMGQEVILRCVPISNHLYFYWYRQILGQKVEFLVSFYNNEISEKSEIFDDQFSVERPDGSNFTLKIRSTKLEDSAMYFCASSADRPLYGYTFGSGTRLTVV.

V and J are TRBV20-1 and TRBJ2-3; TRBD2 matches 11 bases. Germline trimming cut 0 bases from V and 4 bases from J; bases unmatched to any gene: 9. The CDR3 is made up of 17 amino acids. CDR1 and CDR2 (germline): DFQATT, SNEGSKA (reference sequence). The CDR3, as DNA: TGCAGTGCTAGAGATTCCGCTAGCGGGAGGTCGGCAGATACGCAGTATTTT. This gives the protein CSARDSASGRSADTQYF.

This clonotype was picked up a small number of times. The chain carries TRBV19 and TRBJ2-2; 9 nucleotides match TRBD2. J lost 4 bases, V lost 7 bases, and 4 bases had no gene match. The CDR3 runs 14 residues. The germline V gene has CDR1 LNHDA and CDR2 SQIVND (reference sequence). CDR3 residues: CASKLLAGTGELFF. For the CDR3, the DNA is TGTGCCAGTAAGCTACTAGCGGGCACCGGGGAGCTGTTTTTT.

Remarks on this clonotype: A much bigger clone sits one base away, suggesting this may be a read error. The chain carries TRBV7-6 and TRBJ2-3; 9 bases are a match to TRBD2. This CDR3 contains 16 residues. The ends lost 7 bases at V and 3 bases at J; junction bases unmatched: 11. Germline CDR1 reads SGHVS; CDR2 reads FNYEAQ. This chain's CDR3 is CASTLRVAGATDTQYF. CDR3 DNA sequence: TGTGCCAGCACCCTCCGGGTAGCGGGGGCAACAGATACGCAGTATTTT.

This clonotype was recorded once. This chain uses TRBV20-1 with TRBJ2-7; 8 positions agree with TRBD2. CDR3 length equals 14 residues. Germline trimming cut 2 bases from V and 3 bases from J; bases unmatched to any gene: 6. Germline-derived CDR1 and CDR2 are DFQATT and SNEGSKA (reference sequence). The CDR3: CSARLGAGGYEQYF. The CDR3 DNA reads TGCAGTGCTAGATTGGGGGCGGGGGGCTACGAGCAGTACTTC.

The chain links TRBV5-1 to TRBJ2-3, with TRBD2 identical over 9 bases. The CDR3 is made up of 15 amino acids. V gave up 4 bases and J gave up 1 base; unmatched junction bases: 4. The V gene's germline CDR1 is SGHRS and CDR2 YFSETQ. The CDR3 region has the DNA TGCGCCAGCAGCGTGCCTAGCGGGGGCACAGATACGCAGTATTTT. It yields the protein CASSVPSGGTDTQYF.